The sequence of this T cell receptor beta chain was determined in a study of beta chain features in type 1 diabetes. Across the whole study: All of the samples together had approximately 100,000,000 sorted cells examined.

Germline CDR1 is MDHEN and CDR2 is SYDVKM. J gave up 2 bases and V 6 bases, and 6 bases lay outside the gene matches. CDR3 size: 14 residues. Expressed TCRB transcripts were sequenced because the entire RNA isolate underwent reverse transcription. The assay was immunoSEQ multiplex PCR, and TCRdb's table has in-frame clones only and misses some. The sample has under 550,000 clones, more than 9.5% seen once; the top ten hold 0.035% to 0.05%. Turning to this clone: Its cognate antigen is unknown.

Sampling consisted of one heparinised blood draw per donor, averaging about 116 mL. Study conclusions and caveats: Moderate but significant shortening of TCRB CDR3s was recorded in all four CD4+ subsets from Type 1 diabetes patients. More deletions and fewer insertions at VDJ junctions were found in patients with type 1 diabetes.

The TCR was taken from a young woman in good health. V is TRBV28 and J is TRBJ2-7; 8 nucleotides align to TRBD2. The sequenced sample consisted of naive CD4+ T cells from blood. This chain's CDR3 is CASSPAGGPYEQYV. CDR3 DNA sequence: TGTGCCAGCAGCCCCGCGGGGGGTCCCTACGAGCAGTACGTC.